Listed below are T cell receptor beta chains from one sample, sequenced in a study of blood T cell repertoires in COVID-19. Sequencing used immunoSEQ multiplex PCR; TCRdb keeps in-frame clones, though not all of them. Among 250,000 to 300,000 clones, approximately 92% were seen once, and the ten largest hold 4% to 5%. Material for sequencing was peripheral blood. These receptor sequences come from a woman aged 40 to 55 who had recovered from COVID-19. The CDR3 runs from the conserved cysteine through the conserved F or W. The order of the fields is J gene, V gene, D gene, clone size, CDR3 DNA, CDR3 protein. D genes are given only for firm matches. Where a row states a size, it is once, few, many or the class of an expanded clone; other rows omit it.

TRBJ1-1 | TRBV12-3/TRBV12-4 | - | - | TGTGCCAGCAGTCTTCAGGGTGAGGCTTTCTTT | CASSLQGEAFF
TRBJ1-5 | TRBV2 | - | - | TGTGCCAGCGCTGATAAAGAGGCCTTCAATCAGCCCCAGCATTTT | CASADKEAFNQPQHF
TRBJ2-2 | TRBV6-5 | TRBD1 | - | TGTGCCAGCAGCCCCCAGGGGGCGCTCACCGGGGAGCTGTTTTTT | CASSPQGALTGELFF
TRBJ1-5 | TRBV6-5 | TRBD1 | - | TGTGCCAGCAGACTAGACAGGGAAAATCAGCCCCAGCATTTT | CASRLDRENQPQHF
TRBJ2-3 | TRBV29-1 | - | - | TGCAGCGTTTCGGAGGGCACAGATACGCAGTATTTT | CSVSEGTDTQYF
TRBJ2-7 | TRBV2 | - | - | TGTGCCAGTACCGCCGGGGCTTGGGGGGTCGAGCAGTACTTC | CASTAGAWGVEQYF
TRBJ1-2 | TRBV12-5 | - | once | TGTGCTAGTGACGGAGGGTACTATGGCTACACCTTC | CASDGGYYGYTF
TRBJ2-5 | TRBV7-6 | - | - | TGTGCCAGCAGCTTAGGAGGGAGAGAGACCCAGTACTTC | CASSLGGRETQYF
TRBJ2-5 | TRBV7-2 | - | - | TGTGCCAGCAGCTTCAGAGGATACATGGAGACCCAGTACTTC | CASSFRGYMETQYF
TRBJ2-3 | TRBV3-1/TRBV3-2 | TRBD1 | - | TGTGCCAGCAGGTGGGGACAGGGGATGAATACGCAGTATTTT | CASRWGQGMNTQYF
TRBJ1-6 | TRBV5-1 | TRBD1 | - | TGCGCCAGCAGCACCACAGGGGGAATCAATTCACCCCTCCACTTT | CASSTTGGINSPLHF
TRBJ1-6 | TRBV6-6 | TRBD1 | - | TGTGCCAGCAGTTCTAGGACAGGGAGCTCACCCCTCCACTTT | CASSSRTGSSPLHF
TRBJ2-5 | TRBV29-1 | TRBD1 | - | TGCAGCGTTGAAGATAGCGCAGGGGGCGGACAGGAGACCCAGTACTTC | CSVEDSAGGGQETQYF
TRBJ1-6 | TRBV7-6 | TRBD1 | - | TGTGCCAGCAGCTCCGAGACAGGGAATTCACCCCTCCACTTT | CASSSETGNSPLHF
TRBJ2-7 | TRBV5-6 | TRBD1 | - | TGTGCCAGCAGCCCGGGACAGGGGTTCTACGAGCAGTACTTC | CASSPGQGFYEQYF
TRBJ2-2 | TRBV15 | - | - | TGTGCCACCAACCTAGGGGGGGCCCCCGGGGAGCTGTTTTTT | CATNLGGAPGELFF